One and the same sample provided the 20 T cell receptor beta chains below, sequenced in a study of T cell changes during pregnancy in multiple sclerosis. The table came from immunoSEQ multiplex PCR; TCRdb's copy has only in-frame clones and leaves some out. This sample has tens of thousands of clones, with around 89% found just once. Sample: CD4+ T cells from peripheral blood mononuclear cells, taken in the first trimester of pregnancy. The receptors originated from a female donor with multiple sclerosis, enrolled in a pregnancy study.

The CDR3 DNA reads TGTGCCAGCAGTAGGACAGGGGTAGGTGAAAAACTGTTTTTT. Amino acid sequence: CASSRTGVGEKLFF. The chain joins TRBV27 to TRBJ1-4, with TRBD1 matching 9 bases. V lost 5 bases, J lost 7 bases, and 5 bases stayed unmatched. The CDR3 spans 14 residues. CDR1 and CDR2 from the germline V gene are MNHEY and SMNVEV (reference sequence).

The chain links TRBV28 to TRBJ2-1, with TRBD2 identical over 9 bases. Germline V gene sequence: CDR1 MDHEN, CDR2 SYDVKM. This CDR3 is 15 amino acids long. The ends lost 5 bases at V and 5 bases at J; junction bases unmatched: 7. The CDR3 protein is CASSKSGTSNNEQFF. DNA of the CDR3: TGTGCCAGCAGTAAATCCGGGACTAGCAACAATGAGCAGTTCTTC.

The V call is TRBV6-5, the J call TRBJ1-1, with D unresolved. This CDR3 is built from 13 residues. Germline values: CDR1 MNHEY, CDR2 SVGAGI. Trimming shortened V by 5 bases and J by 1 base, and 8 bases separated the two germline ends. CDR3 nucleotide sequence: TGTGCCAGCAGTAGGAGGTGGAACACTGAAGCTTTCTTT. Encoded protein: CASSRRWNTEAFF.

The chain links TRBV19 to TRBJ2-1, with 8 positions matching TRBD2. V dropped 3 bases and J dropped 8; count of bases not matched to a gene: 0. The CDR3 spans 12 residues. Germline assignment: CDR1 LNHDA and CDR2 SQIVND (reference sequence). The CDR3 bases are TGTGCCAGTAGTATTAGCGGGGATGAGCAGTTCTTC. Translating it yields CASSISGDEQFF.

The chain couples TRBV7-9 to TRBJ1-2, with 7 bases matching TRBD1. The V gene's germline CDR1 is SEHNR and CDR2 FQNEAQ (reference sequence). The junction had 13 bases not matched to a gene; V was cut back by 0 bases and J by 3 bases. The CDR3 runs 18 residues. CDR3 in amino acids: CASSLAVRRGRVDYGYTF. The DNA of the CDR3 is TGTGCCAGCAGCTTAGCGGTCCGGAGGGGGCGGGTGGACTATGGCTACACCTTC. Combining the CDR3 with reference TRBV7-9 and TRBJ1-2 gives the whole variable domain DTGVSQNPRHKITKRGQNVTFRCDPISEHNRLYWYRQTLGQGPEFLTYFQNEAQLEKSRLLSDRFSAERPKGSFSTLEIQRTEQGDSAMYLCASSLAVRRGRVDYGYTFGSGTRLTVV.

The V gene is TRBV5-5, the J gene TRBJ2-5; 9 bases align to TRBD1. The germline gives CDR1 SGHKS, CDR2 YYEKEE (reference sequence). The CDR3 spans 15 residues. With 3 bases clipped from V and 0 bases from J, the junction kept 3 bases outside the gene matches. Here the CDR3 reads CASSSWTGDQETQYF. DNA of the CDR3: TGTGCCAGCAGCTCGTGGACAGGGGACCAAGAGACCCAGTACTTC. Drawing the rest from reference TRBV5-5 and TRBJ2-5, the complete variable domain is DAGVTQSPTHLIKTRGQQVTLRCSPISGHKSVSWYQQVLGQGPQFIFQYYEKEERGRGNFPDRFSARQFPNYSSELNVNALLLGDSALYLCASSSWTGDQETQYFGPGTRLLVL.

CDR3 sequence (DNA): TGCGCCAGCAGCCCCGTCCCGGGACAGGCGATGAACACTGAAGCTTTCTTT. This gives the protein CASSPVPGQAMNTEAFF. V gene TRBV5-1 combines with J gene TRBJ1-1; 8 bases line up with TRBD1. The V gene's germline CDR1 is SGHRS and CDR2 YFSETQ. Germline trimming cut 4 bases from V and 0 bases from J; bases unmatched to any gene: 11. This CDR3 is 17 amino acids long.

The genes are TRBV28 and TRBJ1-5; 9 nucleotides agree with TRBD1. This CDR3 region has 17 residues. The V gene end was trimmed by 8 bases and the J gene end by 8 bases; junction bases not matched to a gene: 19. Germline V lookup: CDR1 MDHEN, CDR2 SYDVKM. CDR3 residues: CASGPLGQGPRGEPQHF. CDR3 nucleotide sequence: TGTGCCAGCGGCCCCCTAGGACAGGGGCCTAGGGGGGAGCCCCAGCATTTT. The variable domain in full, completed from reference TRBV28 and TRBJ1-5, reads DVKVTQSSRYLVKRTGEKVFLECVQDMDHENMFWYRQDPGLGLRLIYFSYDVKMKEKGDIPEGYSVSREKKERFSLILESASTNQTSMYLCASGPLGQGPRGEPQHFGDGTRLSIL.

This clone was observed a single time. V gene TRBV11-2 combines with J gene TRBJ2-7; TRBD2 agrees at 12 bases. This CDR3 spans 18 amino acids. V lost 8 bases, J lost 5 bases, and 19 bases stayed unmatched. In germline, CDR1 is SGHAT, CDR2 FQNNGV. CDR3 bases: TGTGCCAGCTCTCCCCGGGGACTAGCGGGCCTGACGACGGACGAGCAGTACTTC. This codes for CASSPRGLAGLTTDEQYF.

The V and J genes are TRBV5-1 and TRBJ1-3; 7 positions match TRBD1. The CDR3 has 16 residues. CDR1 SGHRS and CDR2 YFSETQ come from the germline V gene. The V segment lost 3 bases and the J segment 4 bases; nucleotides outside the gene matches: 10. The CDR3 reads CASSSGRQGRGNTIYF. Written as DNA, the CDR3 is TGCGCCAGCAGCTCGGGACGACAGGGTCGAGGAAACACCATATATTTT.

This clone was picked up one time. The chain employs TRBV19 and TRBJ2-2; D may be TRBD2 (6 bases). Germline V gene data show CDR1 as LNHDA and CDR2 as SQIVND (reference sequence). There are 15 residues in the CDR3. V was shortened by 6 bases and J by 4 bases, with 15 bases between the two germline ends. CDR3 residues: CASSPVAGSTGELFF. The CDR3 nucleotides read TGTGCCAGTAGCCCCGTCGCGGGGAGCACCGGGGAGCTGTTTTTT.

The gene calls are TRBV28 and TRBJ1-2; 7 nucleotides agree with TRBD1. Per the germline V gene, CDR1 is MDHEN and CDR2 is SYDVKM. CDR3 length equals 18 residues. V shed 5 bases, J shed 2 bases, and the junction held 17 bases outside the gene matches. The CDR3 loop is CASSAPRGTDIVNYGYTF. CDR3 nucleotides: TGTGCCAGCAGTGCCCCCCGCGGGACAGACATTGTGAACTATGGCTACACCTTC.

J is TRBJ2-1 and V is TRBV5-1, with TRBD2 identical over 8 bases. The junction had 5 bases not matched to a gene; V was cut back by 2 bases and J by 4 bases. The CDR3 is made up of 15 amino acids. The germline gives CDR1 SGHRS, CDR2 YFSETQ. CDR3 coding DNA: TGCGCCAGCAGCTTTGTAGCGGGGTTATACAATGAGCAGTTCTTC. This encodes CASSFVAGLYNEQFF.

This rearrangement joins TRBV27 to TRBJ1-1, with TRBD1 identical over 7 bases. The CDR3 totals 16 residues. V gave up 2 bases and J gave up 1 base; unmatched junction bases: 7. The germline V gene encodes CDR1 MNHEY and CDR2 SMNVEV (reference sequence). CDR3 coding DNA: TGTGCCAGCAGTTTAGAGGGGGGACAGAGGAACACTGAAGCTTTCTTT. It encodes CASSLEGGQRNTEAFF.

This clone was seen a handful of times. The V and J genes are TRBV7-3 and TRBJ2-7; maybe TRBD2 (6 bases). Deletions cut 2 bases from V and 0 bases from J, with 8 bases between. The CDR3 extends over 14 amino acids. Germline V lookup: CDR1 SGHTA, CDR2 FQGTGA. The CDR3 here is CASSLAGSSYEQYF. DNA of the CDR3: TGTGCCAGCAGCTTAGCGGGGAGCTCCTACGAGCAGTACTTC.

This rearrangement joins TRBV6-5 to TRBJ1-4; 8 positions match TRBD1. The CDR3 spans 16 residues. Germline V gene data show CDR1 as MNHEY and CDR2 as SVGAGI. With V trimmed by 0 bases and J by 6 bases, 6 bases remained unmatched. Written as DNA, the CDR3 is TGTGCCAGCAGTTACTCGGAGACAGGGGTAGATGAAAAACTGTTTTTT. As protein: CASSYSETGVDEKLFF.

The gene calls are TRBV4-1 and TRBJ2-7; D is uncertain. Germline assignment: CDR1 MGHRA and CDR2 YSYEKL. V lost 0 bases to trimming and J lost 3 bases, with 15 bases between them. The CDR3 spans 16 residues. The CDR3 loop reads CASSQDTTSHNYEQYF. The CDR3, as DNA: TGCGCCAGCAGCCAAGATACCACATCACATAACTACGAGCAGTACTTC.

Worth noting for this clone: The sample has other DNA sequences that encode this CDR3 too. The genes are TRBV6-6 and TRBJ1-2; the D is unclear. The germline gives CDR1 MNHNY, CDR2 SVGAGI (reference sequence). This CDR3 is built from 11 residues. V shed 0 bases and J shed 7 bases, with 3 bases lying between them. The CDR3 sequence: CASSYSSGYTF. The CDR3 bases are TGTGCCAGCAGTTACTCGAGTGGCTACACCTTC.

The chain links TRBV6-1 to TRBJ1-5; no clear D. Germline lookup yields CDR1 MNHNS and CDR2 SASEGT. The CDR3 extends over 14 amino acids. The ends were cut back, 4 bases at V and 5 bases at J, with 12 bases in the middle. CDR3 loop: CASSGDSAHQPQHF. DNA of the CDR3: TGTGCCAGCAGTGGAGACTCAGCCCATCAGCCCCAGCATTTT.

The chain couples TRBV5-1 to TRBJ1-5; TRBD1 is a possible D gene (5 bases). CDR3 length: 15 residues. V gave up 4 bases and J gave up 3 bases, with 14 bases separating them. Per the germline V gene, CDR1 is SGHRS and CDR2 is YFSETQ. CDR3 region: CASSPDSGNNQPQHF. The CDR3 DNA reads TGCGCCAGCAGCCCCGACAGTGGCAACAATCAGCCCCAGCATTTT.